This entry lists 11 T cell receptor beta chains sequenced from one sample in a study of blood T cell repertoires in COVID-19 (dated by TCRdb to 2019 to 2021). Preparation of the library involved the immunoSEQ multiplex PCR assay. TCRdb mirrors the immuneACCESS table, restricted to in-frame sequences. Some clones are absent from its copies; in checked studies, under half trace to an unresolved V gene, and the reason for the others is unknown. This sample is represented by 150,000 to 190,000 clones; 85% to 90% of them were singletons. The ten largest clones represent more than 14% of the sample. Sequencing was carried out using peripheral blood. All receptors come from a middle-aged woman with acute or convalescent COVID-19.

This clone was seen only once. CDR3 coding DNA: TGTGCCTGGAGTGTTGGAGGGGATCAGCCCCAGCATTTT. It is translated as CAWSVGGDQPQHF. This chain uses TRBV30 with TRBJ1-5, with D possibly matching TRBD1 (5 bases). The CDR3 runs to 13 residues. Trimming left V 0 bases short and J 5 bases short, with 8 bases between. In germline, CDR1 is GTSNPN, CDR2 SVGIG (reference sequence).

The chain uses TRBV15 and TRBJ2-7; a possible D gene is TRBD2 (5 bases). The germline V gene encodes CDR1 LNHNV and CDR2 YYDKDF (reference sequence). The V and J ends lost 4 bases and 4 bases respectively, with 8 bases between them. The CDR3 extends over 12 amino acids. The CDR3 DNA follows: TGTGCCACCAGCATCGGACTGTACGAGCAGTACTTC. Encoded protein: CATSIGLYEQYF.

The rearrangement joins TRBV2 to TRBJ1-5; tentative D call: TRBD1 (6 bases). The germline gives CDR1 SNHLY, CDR2 FYNNEI. Trimming stripped 6 bases from V and 6 bases from J, with 18 bases between. The CDR3 extends over 15 amino acids. For the CDR3, the DNA is TGTGCCAGCAGGGGGACAAGGACGTCTTTTCAGCCCCAGCATTTT. It translates to CASRGTRTSFQPQHF. The whole variable domain, filled in from reference TRBV2 and TRBJ1-5, reads EPEVTQTPSHQVTQMGQEVILRCVPISNHLYFYWYRQILGQKVEFLVSFYNNEISEKSEIFDDQFSVERPDGSNFTLKIRSTKLEDSAMYFCASRGTRTSFQPQHFGDGTRLSIL.

This clone was seen only once. The chain couples TRBV2 to TRBJ2-7, with 7 bases that match TRBD1. This CDR3 has 14 residues. V was pared by 3 bases and J by 7 bases, with 9 bases of the junction left unmatched. CDR1 and CDR2 from the germline V gene are SNHLY and FYNNEI. CDR3 amino acids: CASSDTRGQGEQYF. CDR3 sequence (DNA): TGTGCCAGCAGTGATACTAGGGGGCAGGGAGAGCAGTACTTC.

The chain is built from TRBV6-6 and TRBJ1-5; the D is unclear. This CDR3 spans 14 amino acids. Germline values: CDR1 MNHNY, CDR2 SVGAGI (reference sequence). V gave up 10 bases and J gave up 3 bases, with 16 bases separating them. The CDR3 nucleotides are TGTGCCACCGAAGGTGGAGAGTACAATCAGCCCCAGCATTTT. The encoded protein is CATEGGEYNQPQHF.

This chain uses TRBV11-2 with TRBJ2-7; TRBD2 is a possible D gene (5 bases). This CDR3 comprises 18 residues. The V gene's germline CDR1 is SGHAT and CDR2 FQNNGV. The V end lost 3 bases, the J end lost 2 bases, and 23 bases lay between the germline ends. The CDR3 is CASSFFQDASGPAYEQYF. CDR3 nucleotides: TGTGCCAGCAGCTTTTTTCAGGACGCGAGCGGACCAGCCTACGAGCAGTACTTC.

The V gene is TRBV19, the J gene TRBJ1-6; 9 nucleotides match TRBD1. CDR1 is LNHDA and CDR2 is SQIVND in the germline V gene (reference sequence). With 6 bases clipped from V and 5 bases from J, the junction kept 8 bases outside the gene matches. The CDR3 covers 16 residues. The CDR3 region is CASRPGQGLNNSPLHF. The CDR3 nucleotides read TGTGCCAGTAGACCGGGACAGGGCCTCAATAATTCACCCCTCCACTTT. Variable domain in full (rest from reference TRBV19 and TRBJ1-6): DGGITQSPKYLFRKEGQNVTLSCEQNLNHDAMYWYRQDPGQGLRLIYYSQIVNDFQKGDIAEGYSVSREKKESFPLTVTSAQKNPTAFYLCASRPGQGLNNSPLHFGNGTRLTVT.

This clone was picked up a small number of times. The chain joins TRBV19 to TRBJ1-6, with a tentative D call TRBD1 (6 bases). V was cut by 4 bases and J by 11 bases, with 15 bases left in between. This CDR3 has 14 amino acids. Per germline, CDR1 LNHDA and CDR2 SQIVND (reference sequence). The CDR3 is CASSTVEGGTPLHF. The CDR3 bases are TGTGCCAGTAGTACAGTAGAGGGGGGGACACCCCTCCACTTT.

The chain combines TRBV11-3 with TRBJ2-5; D is uncertain. This CDR3 contains 15 residues. Germline CDR1 SGHNT, CDR2 YENEEA. Trimming took 5 bases from V and 1 from J, leaving 14 bases between them. This CDR3 is CASSRWSAGQETQYF. CDR3 sequence (DNA): TGTGCCAGCAGCCGATGGTCGGCAGGCCAAGAGACCCAGTACTTC.

The chain joins TRBV30 to TRBJ2-6; D uncertain. Trimming pared 4 bases from V and 0 bases from J, leaving 4 bases between. Germline loops: CDR1 GTSNPN, CDR2 SVGIG (reference sequence). The CDR3 has 13 amino acids. This CDR3 is CAWKHSGANVLTF. The DNA of the CDR3 is TGTGCCTGGAAGCACTCTGGGGCCAACGTCCTGACTTTC.

This clone turned up a few times. Here the CDR3 DNA reads TGTGCCAGCAGCGGCTCACTAATTATGGGTGGTGAGCAGTTCTTC. Translated: CASSGSLIMGGEQFF. The rearrangement uses TRBV6-2 or TRBV6-3 and TRBJ2-1; D ambiguous. Germline lookup yields CDR1 MNHEY and CDR2 SVGEGT. Trimming left V 6 bases short and J 9 bases short, with 21 bases between. The CDR3 runs to 15 residues.